One and the same sample provided the 31 T cell receptor beta chains below, sequenced in a study of T cell repertoires in cytomegalovirus infection. One entry per CDR3 protein, called by TCRdb with MiXCR from the reads. The sample has hundreds of thousands of distinct CDR3 sequences; about a sixth are singletons. The sample comprised PBMCs. The source of these receptors is a human donor in good health (CMV status not recorded). Some clones in this sample may be carry-over from other donors' samples.

This clonotype was seen at least ten times. The rearrangement uses TRBV7-6 and TRBJ2-3; 10 nucleotides agree with TRBD1. The germline gives CDR1 SGHVS, CDR2 FNYEAQ. V lost 4 bases and J lost 4; bases outside the gene matches: 5. The CDR3 contains 15 residues. DNA of the CDR3: TGTGCCAGCAGCTCATGGGACAGGGGACCAGATACGCAGTATTTT. The encoded protein is CASSSWDRGPDTQYF.

The chain links TRBV19 to TRBJ1-5; 8 positions match TRBD1. The CDR3 runs 15 residues. V lost 1 base to trimming and J lost 7 bases; unmatched junction nucleotides: 6. Germline V lookup: CDR1 LNHDA, CDR2 SQIVND (reference sequence). The CDR3 reads CASSIVGTGRQPQHF. Here the CDR3 DNA reads TGTGCCAGTAGTATAGTTGGGACAGGCCGACAGCCCCAGCATTTT. The full variable domain, its missing parts supplied by reference TRBV19 and TRBJ1-5, is DGGITQSPKYLFRKEGQNVTLSCEQNLNHDAMYWYRQDPGQGLRLIYYSQIVNDFQKGDIAEGYSVSREKKESFPLTVTSAQKNPTAFYLCASSIVGTGRQPQHFGDGTRLSIL.

This clonotype was observed at least ten times. This sequence joins TRBV12-3 or TRBV12-4 and TRBJ2-5; D possibly uses TRBD1 or TRBD2 (9 bases each). The CDR3 covers 20 residues. The V end was cut by 4 bases, the J end by 5 bases, with 32 bases between. As DNA, the CDR3 is TGTGCCAGCAGTTCAAAACCAACAGGGGGCCTAGCGGGATGGATTGAGACCCAGTACTTC. It encodes CASSSKPTGGLAGWIETQYF.

The chain is built from TRBV20-1 and TRBJ1-2, with unresolved D. The CDR3 loop spans 12 amino acids. The V end was cut by 0 bases, the J end by 5 bases, with 7 bases between. Germline CDR1 DFQATT, CDR2 SNEGSKA (reference sequence). CDR3 bases: TGCAGTGCTAGAGAGGGGAGATATGGCTACACCTTC. Translated, it gives CSAREGRYGYTF.

The rearrangement uses TRBV12-3 or TRBV12-4 and TRBJ2-7; D unresolved. V lost 3 bases and J 4 bases, leaving 7 bases between the germline ends. The CDR3 has 12 residues. The CDR3, as DNA: TGTGCCAGCAGTTTTGTCATGTACGAGCAGTACTTC. It codes for CASSFVMYEQYF.

This clonotype was picked up many times. The chain carries TRBV7-6 and TRBJ2-3; tentatively, D is TRBD2 (6 bases). The CDR3 covers 13 residues. Germline V gives CDR1 SGHVS, CDR2 FNYEAQ. Trimming stripped 5 bases from V and 9 bases from J, with 15 bases between. Here the CDR3 reads CASSPLEEGTQYF. The CDR3 bases are TGTGCCAGCAGCCCACTAGAGGAGGGGACGCAGTATTTT.

The rearrangement joins TRBV5-4 to TRBJ2-1, with a weak D call TRBD1 (5 bases). The CDR3 length is 12 residues. Germline assignment: CDR1 SGHNT and CDR2 YYREEE (reference sequence). Trimming removed 0 bases at V and 11 bases at J, with 9 bases between. CDR3 in DNA: TGTGCCAGCAGCTTGGGGACACTCAAGCAGTTCTTC. Residues: CASSLGTLKQFF.

The chain is built from TRBV19 and TRBJ2-7; weak D call: TRBD1 (5 bases). The CDR3 runs 15 residues. Germline-derived CDR1 and CDR2 are LNHDA and SQIVND (reference sequence). Trimming pared 3 bases from V and 3 bases from J, leaving 15 bases between. This CDR3 is CASSIKGSLNYEQYF. In nucleotides, the CDR3 is TGTGCCAGTAGTATTAAGGGGTCCCTTAACTACGAGCAGTACTTC.

The V call is TRBV6-1, the J call TRBJ2-2; TRBD2 might be the D (6 bases). Germline V lookup: CDR1 MNHNS, CDR2 SASEGT. The ends were cut back, 6 bases at V and 4 bases at J, with 12 bases in the middle. The CDR3 totals 14 residues. The CDR3 is CASRVEGGTGELFF. Here the CDR3 DNA reads TGTGCCAGCAGGGTGGAGGGTGGCACCGGGGAGCTGTTTTTT.

CDR3 nucleotide sequence: TGTGCCAGCAGCTTTTTTGGGCAGGTCTCTGGAAACACCATATATTTT. It is translated as CASSFFGQVSGNTIYF. The genes are TRBV5-6 and TRBJ1-3; D is uncertain. Deletions cut 2 bases from V and 0 bases from J, with 12 bases between. The germline V gene encodes CDR1 SGHDT and CDR2 YYEEEE. This CDR3 spans 16 amino acids.

This clonotype was counted many times. The rearrangement uses TRBV6-6 and TRBJ2-5; the match to TRBD1 covers 11 bases. The CDR3 is 18 residues long. V lost 5 bases, J lost 4 bases, and 15 bases stayed unmatched. The germline gives CDR1 MNHNY, CDR2 SVGAGI (reference sequence). The CDR3, as DNA: TGTGCCAGCAGTCCAAATCCGGGACAGGGGGTAGGCGCAGAGACCCAGTACTTC. This sequence encodes CASSPNPGQGVGAETQYF.

This clonotype was observed many times. This chain links TRBV5-4 with TRBJ2-7, with 13 positions matching TRBD2. V shed 5 bases and J 5 bases; nucleotides not matched to a gene: 10. Germline CDR1 reads SGHNT; CDR2 reads YYREEE (reference sequence). This CDR3 is 16 amino acids long. The CDR3 reads CASRNRLAGGQDEQYF. DNA for the CDR3: TGTGCCAGCAGGAACCGACTAGCGGGGGGCCAGGACGAGCAGTACTTC.

The sample holds a few counts of this clonotype. The V call is TRBV2, the J call TRBJ2-5; TRBD1 or TRBD2 may be the D gene (5 bases each). The CDR3 has 14 residues. V lost 6 bases and J 2 bases, leaving 13 bases between the germline ends. Per the germline V gene, CDR1 is SNHLY and CDR2 is FYNNEI. The CDR3 sequence: CASSAGTEQETQYF. DNA of the CDR3: TGTGCCAGCAGCGCCGGGACGGAACAAGAGACCCAGTACTTC.

This clonotype was counted ten times or more. The chain uses TRBV7-9 and TRBJ1-5; 8 positions agree with TRBD1. Germline lookup yields CDR1 SEHNR and CDR2 FQNEAQ (reference sequence). V lost 5 bases to trimming and J lost 3 bases; unmatched junction nucleotides: 6. CDR3 length: 15 residues. For the CDR3, the DNA is TGTGCCAGCAGCCGCGGACAGGGTGTCAATCAGCCCCAGCATTTT. It translates to CASSRGQGVNQPQHF.

This clonotype was seen more than once but under ten times. The chain uses TRBV15 and TRBJ1-4; no clear D gene. This CDR3 is 15 amino acids long. In germline, CDR1 is LNHNV, CDR2 YYDKDF (reference sequence). V lost 5 bases to trimming and J lost 5 bases, with 15 bases between them. CDR3 amino acids: CATSGGPGVNEKLFF. The CDR3 region has the DNA TGTGCCACCAGCGGAGGGCCCGGGGTCAATGAAAAACTGTTTTTT.

This clonotype came up a few times. The CDR3 sequence is CAISGGSTSADTQYF. Written as DNA, the CDR3 is TGTGCCATCAGTGGCGGGAGTACCTCCGCAGATACGCAGTATTTT. This chain links TRBV10-3 with TRBJ2-3, with TRBD2 identical over 7 bases. The germline CDR1 and CDR2 sequences are ENHRY and SYGVKD. Trimming cost V 4 bases and J 4 bases; bases outside gene matches: 8. CDR3 length: 15 residues.

The rearrangement joins TRBV20-1 to TRBJ1-2; a weak D match, TRBD1 (5 bases). Germline CDR1 reads DFQATT; CDR2 reads SNEGSKA (reference sequence). Between the trimmed V and J ends, which lost 5 bases and 4 bases, there was a span of 14 bases. The length of the CDR3 is 13 residues. In nucleotides, the CDR3 is TGCAGTGCTGCCCCCCAGGGTACCTATGGCTACACCTTC. Amino acid sequence: CSAAPQGTYGYTF.

The chain combines TRBV5-6 with TRBJ1-5, with D perhaps TRBD1 (6 bases). The germline gives CDR1 SGHDT, CDR2 YYEEEE. The V gene lost 5 bases and the J gene lost 5 bases, with 20 bases spanning the gap. The CDR3 has 16 residues. The CDR3 nucleotides read TGTGCCAGCAGTCGGGGGGGGGCAGACCTTTATCAGCCCCAGCATTTT. This sequence encodes CASSRGGADLYQPQHF.

This clonotype has more than one count but fewer than ten. This chain uses TRBV5-1 with TRBJ2-5; 7 bases fit TRBD2. Germline assignment: CDR1 SGHRS and CDR2 YFSETQ. The CDR3 spans 16 residues. J gave up 1 base and V 0 bases, and 6 bases lay outside the gene matches. CDR3 nucleotide sequence: TGCGCCAGCAGCTTGGGTGTAGCGGGCTCCCAAGAGACCCAGTACTTC. This translates into CASSLGVAGSQETQYF.

This clonotype showed up just a few times. V gene TRBV28 combines with J gene TRBJ1-1; possibly TRBD1 for D (5 bases). The CDR3 spans 13 residues. The V gene's germline CDR1 is MDHEN and CDR2 SYDVKM. The V and J ends lost 5 bases and 7 bases respectively, with 14 bases between them. CDR3 region: CASSKPGLIEAFF. CDR3 in DNA: TGTGCCAGCAGTAAACCGGGACTTATTGAAGCTTTCTTT.

This clonotype was seen many times. This chain connects TRBV20-1 to TRBJ2-7; D is unresolved. The CDR3 length is 11 residues. Trimming left V 6 bases short and J 1 base short, with 7 bases between. CDR1 is DFQATT and CDR2 is SNEGSKA in the germline V gene (reference sequence). The CDR3 is CSASASYEQYF. Written as DNA, the CDR3 is TGCAGTGCGTCAGCATCCTACGAGCAGTACTTC.

This clonotype was counted many times. The V gene is TRBV12-3 or TRBV12-4, the J gene TRBJ1-4; 7 nucleotides line up with TRBD1. The V gene end was trimmed by 7 bases and the J gene end by 7 bases; junction bases not matched to a gene: 9. This CDR3 is built from 14 residues. CDR3 bases: TGTGCCAGCACCCCTGACAGGGATGGTGAAAAACTGTTTTTT. It is translated as CASTPDRDGEKLFF.

This clonotype was seen repeatedly, ten times or more. The V call is TRBV7-2, the J call TRBJ1-5; no definite D call. The germline V gene encodes CDR1 SGHTA and CDR2 FQGNSA. The CDR3 is 15 residues long. The V and J ends lost 4 bases and 0 bases respectively, with 10 bases between them. The CDR3 coding sequence is TGTGCCAGCAGCTCCAGAGTGGATAGCAATCAGCCCCAGCATTTT. Its protein is CASSSRVDSNQPQHF.

The rearrangement uses TRBV20-1 and TRBJ1-1, with TRBD1 as a possible D gene (5 bases). CDR1 is DFQATT and CDR2 is SNEGSKA in the germline V gene (reference sequence). The length of the CDR3 is 13 residues. Trimming stripped 0 bases from V and 1 base from J, with 6 bases between. CDR3 DNA: TGCAGTGCTAGAGATGGGGGGAACACTGAAGCTTTCTTT. It codes for CSARDGGNTEAFF.

This clonotype was counted a few times. The chain couples TRBV28 to TRBJ1-2; TRBD1 matches at 9 bases. V was pared by 6 bases and J by 6 bases, with 11 bases of the junction left unmatched. CDR3 length: 15 amino acids. Germline loops: CDR1 MDHEN, CDR2 SYDVKM. The CDR3 region has the DNA TGTGCCAGCAGCTTCACCGGGACAGGGACGGATGGCTACACCTTC. Its protein product is CASSFTGTGTDGYTF.

This clonotype was counted between two and nine times. The J gene is TRBJ2-5, the V gene TRBV18; 7 bases align to TRBD2. CDR3 length equals 15 residues. V trimming: 0 bases; J trimming: 5 bases; junction bases outside the gene matches: 6. Germline V gene lookup returns CDR1 KGHSH and CDR2 LQKENI. CDR3 nucleotides: TGTGCCAGCTCACCACCTAGCGGGTACGGGGAGACCCAGTACTTC. It is translated as CASSPPSGYGETQYF.

The chain couples TRBV7-9 to TRBJ2-5, with 10 bases lining up with TRBD2. The J segment lost 14 bases and the V segment lost 5 bases, leaving 8 bases of the junction unmatched. Germline CDR1 SEHNR, CDR2 FQNEAQ (reference sequence). This CDR3 region has 12 residues. The CDR3 DNA is TGTGCCAGCAGCAAGACTAGCGGGCCGGTTTACTTC. This encodes CASSKTSGPVYF.

This chain joins TRBV27 and TRBJ2-7, with D perhaps matching TRBD1 (6 bases). V lost 6 bases and J lost 6, with 18 bases in between. Germline CDR1 reads MNHEY; CDR2 reads SMNVEV (reference sequence). CDR3 size: 14 residues. The CDR3 DNA sequence: TGTGCCAGCAGGATACGTACAGGGATCGGCGAGCAGTACTTC. Its protein is CASRIRTGIGEQYF.

The chain couples TRBV5-5 to TRBJ1-1; no reliable D call. Trimming took off 0 bases at V and 4 bases at J, with 13 bases between the two ends. Germline CDR1 SGHKS, CDR2 YYEKEE (reference sequence). The CDR3 length is 15 residues. CDR3 residues: CASSLVGRMGTEAFF. The CDR3 bases are TGTGCCAGCAGCTTGGTAGGACGAATGGGCACTGAAGCTTTCTTT.

The chain employs TRBV6-2 or TRBV6-3 and TRBJ2-5; 10 bases are a match to TRBD2. V lost 5 bases and J lost 4; bases outside the gene matches: 10. CDR3 size: 16 residues. CDR1 is MNHEY and CDR2 is SVGEGT in the germline V gene. The CDR3 bases are TGTGCCAGCAGTAGCCTTTCTAGCGGGGGAATAGAGACCCAGTACTTC. Protein: CASSSLSSGGIETQYF.

This chain joins TRBV7-6 and TRBJ1-2, with TRBD1 matching over 7 bases. J lost 7 bases, V lost 5 bases, and 7 bases had no gene match. CDR1 is SGHVS, CDR2 FNYEAQ, per germline. This CDR3 contains 13 residues. CDR3 sequence (DNA): TGTGCCAGCAGCGAGACAGGGTCTGGTGGCTACACCTTC. This encodes CASSETGSGGYTF.